The text below deals with one T cell receptor beta chain. This specimen comes from a study of T cell repertoires in cytomegalovirus infection. On the study more broadly: Matching HLA type, along with CMV infection, was indicated by public TCR beta signatures.

MiXCR, run by TCRdb on the reads, gives a single entry per CDR3 protein. The sample has around 740,000 distinct CDR3 sequences, approximately 40% seen once. The CDR3 runs to 16 residues. Germline assignment: CDR1 SGHAT and CDR2 FQNNGV. V dropped 4 bases and J dropped 4; count of bases not matched to a gene: 10. This sequence joins TRBV11-2 and TRBJ1-3, with 7 bases lining up with TRBD1. The sequenced sample consisted of PBMCs. The clonotype was recovered from a human donor in good health (CMV status not recorded). Some clones in this sample may be carry-over from other donors' samples. As DNA, the CDR3 is TGTGCCAGCAGCTCCCGACAGGGAAGCCTGGGAAACACCATATATTTT. Amino acid sequence: CASSSRQGSLGNTIYF.